The clone carrying this T cell receptor (beta chain) was recorded a few times. This CDR3 is 14 amino acids long. Germline V gives CDR1 SQVTM, CDR2 ANQGSEA. Trimming cost V 6 bases and J 1 base, with 15 bases left between them. This record comes from a study of patients and donors after allogeneic stem cell transplantation. MiXCR, run by TCRdb on the RT-PCR reads, gives a single entry per CDR3 protein. The sample consists of 150,000 to 250,000 distinct CDR3 sequences, 41% of them appearing once. Sequencing used blood, either unsorted or a sorted T cell fraction (not recorded which). The clonotype originates from a human donor who was either an allogeneic HSCT recipient or a stem cell or donor lymphocyte infusion donor (not recorded which). It is not recorded whose cells these are; they may come from a transplant donor. The chain joins TRBV29-1 to TRBJ1-1; D remains ambiguous. For the CDR3, the DNA is TGCAGCGTAATAGGGTTCCGGTCGAACACTGAAGCTTTCTTT. It yields the protein CSVIGFRSNTEAFF.